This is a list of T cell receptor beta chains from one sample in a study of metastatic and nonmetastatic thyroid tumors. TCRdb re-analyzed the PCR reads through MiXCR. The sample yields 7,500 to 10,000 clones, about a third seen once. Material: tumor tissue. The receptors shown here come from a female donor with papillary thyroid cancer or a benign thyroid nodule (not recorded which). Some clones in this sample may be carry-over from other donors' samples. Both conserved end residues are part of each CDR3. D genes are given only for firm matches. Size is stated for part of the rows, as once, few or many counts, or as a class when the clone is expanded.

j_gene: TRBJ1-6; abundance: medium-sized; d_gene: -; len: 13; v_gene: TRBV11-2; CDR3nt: TGTGCCAGCAGCCTTTGGAGAGATTCACCCCTCCACTTT; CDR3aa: CASSLWRDSPLHF
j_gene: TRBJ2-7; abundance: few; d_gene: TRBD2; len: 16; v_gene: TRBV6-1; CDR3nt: TGTGCCAGCAGCCGTACCGGGGTCGGGAGGACTGGTGAGCAGTACTTC; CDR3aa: CASSRTGVGRTGEQYF
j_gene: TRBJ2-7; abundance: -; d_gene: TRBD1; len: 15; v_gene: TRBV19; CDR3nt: TGTGCCAGTAGTATTCACGGGACAGGATCCTACGAGCAGTACTTC; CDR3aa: CASSIHGTGSYEQYF
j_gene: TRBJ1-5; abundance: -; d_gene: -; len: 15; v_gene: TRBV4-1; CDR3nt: TGCGCCAGCAGCCAAGTCTGGCGGAGGGATCAGCCCCAGCATTTT; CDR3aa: CASSQVWRRDQPQHF
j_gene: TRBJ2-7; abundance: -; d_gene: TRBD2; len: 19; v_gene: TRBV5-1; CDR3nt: TGCGCCAGCAGCTCCCGGACTAGCGGCTTACCCTCAGAAACCTACGAGCAGTACTTC; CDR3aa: CASSSRTSGLPSETYEQYF
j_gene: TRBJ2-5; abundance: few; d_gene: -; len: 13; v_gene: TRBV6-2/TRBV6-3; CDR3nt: TGTGCCAGCACTGGACTATTCCAAGAGACCCAGTACTTC; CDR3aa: CASTGLFQETQYF
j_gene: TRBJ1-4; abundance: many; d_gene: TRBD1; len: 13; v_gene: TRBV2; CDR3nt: TGTGCCAGTTCAGGGGGGCTACGGGAAAAACTGTTTTTT; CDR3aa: CASSGGLREKLFF
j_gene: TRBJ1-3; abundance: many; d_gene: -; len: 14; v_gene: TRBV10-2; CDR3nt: TGCGCCAGCGCCTCCGGGAGCTCTGGAAACACCATATATTTT; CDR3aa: CASASGSSGNTIYF
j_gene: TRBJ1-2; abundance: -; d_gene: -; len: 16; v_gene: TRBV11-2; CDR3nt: TGTGCCAGCAGCCAGGGGACCCCATCGGCCAACTATGGCTACACCTTC; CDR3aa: CASSQGTPSANYGYTF
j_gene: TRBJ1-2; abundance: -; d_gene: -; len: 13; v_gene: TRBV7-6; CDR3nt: TGTGCCAGCAGCTTATATCCTAACTATGGCTACACCTTC; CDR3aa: CASSLYPNYGYTF
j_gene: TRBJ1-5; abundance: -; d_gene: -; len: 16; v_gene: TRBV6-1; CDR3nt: TGTGCCAGCAGTGTTCGGAAAGGGCAGGGAAGGCAGCCCCAGCATTTT; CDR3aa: CASSVRKGQGRQPQHF
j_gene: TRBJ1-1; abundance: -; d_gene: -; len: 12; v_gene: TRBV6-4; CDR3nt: TGTGCCAGCAGTGACCTGAAAGAGGGGGCTTTCTTT; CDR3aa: CASSDLKEGAFF
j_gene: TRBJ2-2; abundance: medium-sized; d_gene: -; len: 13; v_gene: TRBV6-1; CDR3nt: TGTGCCAGCAGTAGATTGAACACCGGGGAGCTGTTTTTT; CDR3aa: CASSRLNTGELFF
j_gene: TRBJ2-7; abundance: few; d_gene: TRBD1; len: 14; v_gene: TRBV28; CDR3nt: TGTGCCAGCATTAGACAGGGGGTATTTTACGAGCAGTACTTC; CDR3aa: CASIRQGVFYEQYF
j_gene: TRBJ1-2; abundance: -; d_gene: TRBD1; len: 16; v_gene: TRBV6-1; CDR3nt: TGTGCCAGCAGCGACAGGGGAGTGGGGACAGCGTATGGCTACACCTTC; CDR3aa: CASSDRGVGTAYGYTF
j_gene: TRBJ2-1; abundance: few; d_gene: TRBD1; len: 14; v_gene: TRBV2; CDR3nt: TGTGCCAGCAGTCGGGACAGGGGTAACAATGAGCAGTTCTTC; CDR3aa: CASSRDRGNNEQFF
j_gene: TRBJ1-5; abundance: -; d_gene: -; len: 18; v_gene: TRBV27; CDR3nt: TGTGCCAGCAGTCTTCGGGGGGCGGGTGCCTATAGCAATCAGCCCCAGCATTTT; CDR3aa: CASSLRGAGAYSNQPQHF
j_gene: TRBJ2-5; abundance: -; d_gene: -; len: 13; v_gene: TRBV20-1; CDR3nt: TGCAGTGCTAGAGGGCGCAATCATGCGACCCAGTACTTC; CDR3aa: CSARGRNHATQYF
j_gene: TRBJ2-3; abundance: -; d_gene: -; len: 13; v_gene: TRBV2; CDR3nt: TGTGCCAGCAGTGTGGGACGGCAGGATACGCAGTATTTT; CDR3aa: CASSVGRQDTQYF
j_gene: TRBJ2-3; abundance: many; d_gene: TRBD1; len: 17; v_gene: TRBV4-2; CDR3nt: TGTGCCAGCAGCCGGAAACAGGGGGGCGGCGGCACAGATACGCAGTATTTT; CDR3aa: CASSRKQGGGGTDTQYF
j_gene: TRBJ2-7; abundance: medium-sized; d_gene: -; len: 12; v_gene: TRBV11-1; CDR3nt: TGTGCCAGCAGCAAGTACTCCTACGAGCAGTACTTC; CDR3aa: CASSKYSYEQYF
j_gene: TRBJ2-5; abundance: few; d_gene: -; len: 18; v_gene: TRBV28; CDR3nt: TGTGCCAGCACCTACTTGTACGGGCGGGACCGAAGTGGAGAGACCCAGTACTTC; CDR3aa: CASTYLYGRDRSGETQYF
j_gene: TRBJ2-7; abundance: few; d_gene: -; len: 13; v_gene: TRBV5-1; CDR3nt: TGCGCCAGCAGCTTGGGTATCAGGGCAGAGCAGTACTTC; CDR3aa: CASSLGIRAEQYF
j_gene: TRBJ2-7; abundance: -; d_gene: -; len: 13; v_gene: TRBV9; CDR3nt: TGTGCCAGCAGCGTAGAGCCTGCCTACGAGCAGTACTTC; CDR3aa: CASSVEPAYEQYF
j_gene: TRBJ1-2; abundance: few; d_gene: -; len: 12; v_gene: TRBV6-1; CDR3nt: TGTGCCAGCCTCTCAGGGCACTATGGCTACACCTTC; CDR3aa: CASLSGHYGYTF
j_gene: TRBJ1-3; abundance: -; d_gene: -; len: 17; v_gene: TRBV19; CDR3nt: TGTGCCAGTCTGGATCGCGGAGGCCCGATCTCTGGAAACACCATATATTTT; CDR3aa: CASLDRGGPISGNTIYF
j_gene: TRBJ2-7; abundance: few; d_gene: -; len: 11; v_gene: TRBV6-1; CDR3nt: TGTGCCACTAGGGACACCTACGAGCAGTACTTC; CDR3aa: CATRDTYEQYF
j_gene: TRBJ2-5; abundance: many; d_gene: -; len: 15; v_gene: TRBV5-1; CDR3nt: TGCGCCAGCAGCTTCGGGTCTTCTATCTTGGAGACCCAGTACTTC; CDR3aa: CASSFGSSILETQYF
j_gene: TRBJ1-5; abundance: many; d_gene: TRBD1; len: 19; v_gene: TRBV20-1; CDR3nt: TGCAGTGCTAGAGATCTGGGGGGACAGGGACACTATAGCAATCAGCCCCAGCATTTT; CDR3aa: CSARDLGGQGHYSNQPQHF
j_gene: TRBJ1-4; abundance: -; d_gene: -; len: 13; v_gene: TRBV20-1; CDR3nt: TGCAGTGCTAGCCCAGGACGGAGTGAAAAACTGTTTTTT; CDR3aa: CSASPGRSEKLFF
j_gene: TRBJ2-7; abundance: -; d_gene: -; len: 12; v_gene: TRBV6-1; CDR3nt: TGTGCCAGCAGCCCGGTCGCCTACGAGCAGTACTTC; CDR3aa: CASSPVAYEQYF
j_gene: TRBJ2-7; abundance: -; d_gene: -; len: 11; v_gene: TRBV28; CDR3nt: TGTGCCAGCAGTATCGACAGGCGGCGGTACTTC; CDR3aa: CASSIDRRRYF
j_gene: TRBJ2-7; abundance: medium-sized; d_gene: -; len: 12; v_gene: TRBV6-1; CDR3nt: TGTGCCAGCCGGCGGGACCGGGGCGAGCAGTACTTC; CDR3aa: CASRRDRGEQYF
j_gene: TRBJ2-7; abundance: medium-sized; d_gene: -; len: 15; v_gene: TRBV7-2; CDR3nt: TGTGCCAGCAGCTTAGGTGGGGGGCAGGTCTACGAGCAGTACTTC; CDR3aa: CASSLGGGQVYEQYF
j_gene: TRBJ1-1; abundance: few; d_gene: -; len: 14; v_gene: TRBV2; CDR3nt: TGTGCCAGCAGTGTGGGGGGAGCGAACACTGAAGCTTTCTTT; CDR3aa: CASSVGGANTEAFF
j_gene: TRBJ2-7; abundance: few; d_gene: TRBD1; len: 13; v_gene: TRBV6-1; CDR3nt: TGTGCCAGCGGGACAGGGAATTTTTACGAGCAGTACTTC; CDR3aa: CASGTGNFYEQYF
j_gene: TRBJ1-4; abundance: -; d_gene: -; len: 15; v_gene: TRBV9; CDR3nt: TGTGCCAGCAGCCCGGGCGCCGGCTCGAATGAAAAACTGTTTTTT; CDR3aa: CASSPGAGSNEKLFF
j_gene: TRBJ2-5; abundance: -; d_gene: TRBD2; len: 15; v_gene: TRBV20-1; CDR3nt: TGCAGTGCCACAGACACTAGCGGGAGGACCGGGACCCAGTACTTC; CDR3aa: CSATDTSGRTGTQYF
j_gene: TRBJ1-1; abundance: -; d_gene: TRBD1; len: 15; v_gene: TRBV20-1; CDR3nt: TGCAGTGCTAGAGATCCGGACAGGGGGGAGACTGAAGCTTTCTTT; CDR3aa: CSARDPDRGETEAFF
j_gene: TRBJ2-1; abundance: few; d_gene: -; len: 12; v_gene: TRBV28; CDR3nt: TGTGCCAGCAGTTTATATAGGAATGAGCAGTTCTTC; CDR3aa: CASSLYRNEQFF